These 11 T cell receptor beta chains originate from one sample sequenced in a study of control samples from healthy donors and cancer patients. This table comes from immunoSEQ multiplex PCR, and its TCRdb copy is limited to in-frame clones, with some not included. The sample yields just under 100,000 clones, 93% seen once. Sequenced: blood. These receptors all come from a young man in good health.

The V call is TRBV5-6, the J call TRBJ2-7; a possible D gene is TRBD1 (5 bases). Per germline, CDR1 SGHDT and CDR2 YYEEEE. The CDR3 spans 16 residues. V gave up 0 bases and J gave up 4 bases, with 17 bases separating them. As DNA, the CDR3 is TGTGCCAGCAGCTTGGAGGGGCAGCCTAGTCCGTACGAGCAGTACTTC. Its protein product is CASSLEGQPSPYEQYF.

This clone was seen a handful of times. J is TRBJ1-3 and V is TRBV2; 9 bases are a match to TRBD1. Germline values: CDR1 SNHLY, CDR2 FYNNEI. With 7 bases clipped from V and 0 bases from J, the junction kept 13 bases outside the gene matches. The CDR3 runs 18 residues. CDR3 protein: CASTNRDRAGSSGNTIYF. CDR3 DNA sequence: TGTGCCAGCACCAACCGGGACAGGGCCGGATCCTCTGGAAACACCATATATTTT.

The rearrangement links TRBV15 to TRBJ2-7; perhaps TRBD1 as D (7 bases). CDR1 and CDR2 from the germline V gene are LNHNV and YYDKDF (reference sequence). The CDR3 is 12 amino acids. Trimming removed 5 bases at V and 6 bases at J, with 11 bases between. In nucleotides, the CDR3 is TGTGCCACCAGCCAGGGGGGAGTCGAGCAGTACTTC. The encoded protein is CATSQGGVEQYF.

The DNA of the CDR3 is TGTGCCAGCAGCCAGGGACTAGCGGGGCACAATGAGCAGTTCTTC. Translation gives CASSQGLAGHNEQFF. The V gene is TRBV4-2, the J gene TRBJ2-1; 13 nucleotides match TRBD2. The CDR3 contains 15 residues. V dropped 3 bases and J dropped 5; count of bases not matched to a gene: 1. From germline, CDR1 is LGHNA and CDR2 YNFKEQ.

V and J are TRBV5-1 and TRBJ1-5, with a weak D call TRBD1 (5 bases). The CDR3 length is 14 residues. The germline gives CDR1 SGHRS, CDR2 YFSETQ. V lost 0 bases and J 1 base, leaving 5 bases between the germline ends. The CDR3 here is CASSLGTSNQPQHF. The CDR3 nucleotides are TGCGCCAGCAGCTTGGGGACAAGCAATCAGCCCCAGCATTTT.

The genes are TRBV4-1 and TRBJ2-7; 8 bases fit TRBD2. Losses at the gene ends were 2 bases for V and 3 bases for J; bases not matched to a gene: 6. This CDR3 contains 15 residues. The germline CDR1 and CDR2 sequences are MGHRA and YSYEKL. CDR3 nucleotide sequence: TGCGCCAGCAGCCAACCGGGTAGCGGGAACTACGAGCAGTACTTC. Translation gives CASSQPGSGNYEQYF.

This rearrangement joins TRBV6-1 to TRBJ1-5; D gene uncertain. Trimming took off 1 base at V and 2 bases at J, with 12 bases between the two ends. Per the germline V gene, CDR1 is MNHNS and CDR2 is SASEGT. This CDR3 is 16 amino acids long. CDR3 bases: TGTGCCAGCAGTGAAGAAGGGTTCTTAGGCAATCAGCCCCAGCATTTT. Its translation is CASSEEGFLGNQPQHF.

The CDR3 sequence is CASSVNGFTEAFF. DNA of the CDR3: TGCGCCAGCAGTGTTAACGGGTTCACTGAAGCTTTCTTT. The chain uses TRBV10-2 and TRBJ1-1; D uncertain. This CDR3 has 13 amino acids. Trimming cost V 4 bases and J 4 bases, with 10 bases left between them. Germline loops: CDR1 WSHSY, CDR2 SAAADI.

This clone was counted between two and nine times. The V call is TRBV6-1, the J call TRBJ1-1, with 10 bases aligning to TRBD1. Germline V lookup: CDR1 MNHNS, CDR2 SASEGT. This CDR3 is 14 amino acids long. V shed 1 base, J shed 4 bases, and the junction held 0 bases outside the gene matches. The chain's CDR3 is CASSEGTGGTEAFF. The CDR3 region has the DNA TGTGCCAGCAGTGAAGGGACAGGGGGCACTGAAGCTTTCTTT.

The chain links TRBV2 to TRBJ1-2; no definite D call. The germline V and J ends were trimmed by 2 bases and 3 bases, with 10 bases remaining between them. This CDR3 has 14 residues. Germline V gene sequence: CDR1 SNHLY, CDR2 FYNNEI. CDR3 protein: CASSETRPYYGYTF. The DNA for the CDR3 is TGTGCCAGCAGTGAAACCCGTCCGTACTATGGCTACACCTTC.

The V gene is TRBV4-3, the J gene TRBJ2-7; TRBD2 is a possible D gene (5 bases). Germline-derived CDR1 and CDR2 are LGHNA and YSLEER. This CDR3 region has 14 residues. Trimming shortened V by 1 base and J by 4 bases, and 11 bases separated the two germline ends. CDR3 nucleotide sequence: TGCGCCAGCAGCCAAGGCCCACGAGGGTACGAGCAGTACTTC. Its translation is CASSQGPRGYEQYF.